This TCR beta chain was profiled in a study of CD8+ T cells in alopecia areata. Overall study: Patients received oral tofacitinib, 5 to 10 mg twice daily, for moderate-to-severe alopecia areata. Severity of treated patients was scored by affected scalp percentage.

In germline, CDR1 is SQVTM, CDR2 ANQGSEA. Trimming cost V 3 bases and J 2 bases, with 13 bases left between them. The CDR3 totals 14 residues. Treatment denoted: oral pan-JAK inhibitor, 5-10 mg twice daily. RNA extraction was followed by reverse transcription into cDNA, which acted as the sequencing template. Clones were sequenced by immunoSEQ multiplex PCR, and TCRdb holds only the in-frame ones, with some missing. The sample consists of about 200,000 clones, 55% to 70% of them appearing once. Study-level findings and limits: Tofacitinib delivered significant drops in scalp clonality and in expanded CD8+ clones among the top 100.

To note about this clone: The antigen remains unidentified.

This TCR was recovered from a human donor with alopecia areata. This sample comprised CD4+ T cells sorted from blood, obtained at week 4, from a patient treated with tofacitinib. This sequence joins TRBV29-1 and TRBJ1-1, with D possibly TRBD1 on 6 matching bases. The CDR3 nucleotides are TGCAGCGTTGAGGGGGCCACTACTAACACTGAAGCTTTCTTT. This sequence encodes CSVEGATTNTEAFF.